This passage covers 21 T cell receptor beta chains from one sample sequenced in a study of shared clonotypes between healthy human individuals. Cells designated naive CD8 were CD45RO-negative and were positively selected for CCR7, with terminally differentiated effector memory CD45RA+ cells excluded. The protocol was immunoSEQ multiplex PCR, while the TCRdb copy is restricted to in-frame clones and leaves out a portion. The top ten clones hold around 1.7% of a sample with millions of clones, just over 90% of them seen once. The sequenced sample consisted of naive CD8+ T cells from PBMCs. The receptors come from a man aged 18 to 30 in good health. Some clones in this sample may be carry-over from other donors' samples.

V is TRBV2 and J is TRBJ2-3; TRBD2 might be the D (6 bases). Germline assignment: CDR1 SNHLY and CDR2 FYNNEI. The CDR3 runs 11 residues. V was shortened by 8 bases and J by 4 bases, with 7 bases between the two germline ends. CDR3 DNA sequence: TGTGCCAGCCCGGGGGCAGATACGCAGTATTTT. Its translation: CASPGADTQYF.

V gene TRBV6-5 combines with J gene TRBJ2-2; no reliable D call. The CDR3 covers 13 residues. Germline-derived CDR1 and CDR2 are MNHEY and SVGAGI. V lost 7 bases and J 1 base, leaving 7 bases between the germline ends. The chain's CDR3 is CASIGGNTGELFF. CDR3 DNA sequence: TGTGCCAGCATTGGCGGGAACACCGGGGAGCTGTTTTTT.

CDR3 sequence reads: CAITEPGGSYEQYF. The CDR3 DNA reads as TGTGCCATCACCGAGCCGGGGGGTAGCTACGAGCAGTACTTC. J is TRBJ2-7 and V is TRBV10-3, with 7 bases that match TRBD2. V dropped 7 bases and J dropped 3; count of bases not matched to a gene: 9. The CDR3 contains 14 residues. Germline CDR1 and CDR2: ENHRY and SYGVKD.

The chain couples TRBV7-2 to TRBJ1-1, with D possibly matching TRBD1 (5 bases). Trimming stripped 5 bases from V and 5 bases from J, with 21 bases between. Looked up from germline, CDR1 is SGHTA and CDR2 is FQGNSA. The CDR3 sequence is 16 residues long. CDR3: CASSLRVWTQGTEAFF. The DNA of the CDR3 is TGTGCCAGCAGCCTCCGAGTTTGGACCCAGGGAACTGAAGCTTTCTTT.

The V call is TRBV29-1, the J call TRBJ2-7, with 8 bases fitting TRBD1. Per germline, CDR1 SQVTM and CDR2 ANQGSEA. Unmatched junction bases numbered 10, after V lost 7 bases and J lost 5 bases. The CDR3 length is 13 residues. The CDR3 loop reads CSGRTGRYNEQYF. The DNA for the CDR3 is TGCAGCGGGCGGACAGGGAGATACAACGAGCAGTACTTC.

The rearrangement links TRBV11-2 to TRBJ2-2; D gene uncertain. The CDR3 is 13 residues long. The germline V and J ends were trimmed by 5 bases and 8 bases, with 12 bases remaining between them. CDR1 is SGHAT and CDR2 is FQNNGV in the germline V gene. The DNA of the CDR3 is TGTGCCAGCAGCCTCTACCTCTCTGGGGAGCTGTTTTTT. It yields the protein CASSLYLSGELFF.

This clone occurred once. This chain's CDR3 is CASSRGTVSETQYF. DNA of the CDR3: TGTGCCAGTAGTAGGGGGACAGTAAGTGAGACCCAGTACTTC. The chain combines TRBV19 with TRBJ2-5; 7 bases map to TRBD1. J gave up 5 bases and V 4 bases, and 7 bases lay outside the gene matches. The CDR3 extends over 14 amino acids. Germline CDR1 is LNHDA and CDR2 is SQIVND (reference sequence).

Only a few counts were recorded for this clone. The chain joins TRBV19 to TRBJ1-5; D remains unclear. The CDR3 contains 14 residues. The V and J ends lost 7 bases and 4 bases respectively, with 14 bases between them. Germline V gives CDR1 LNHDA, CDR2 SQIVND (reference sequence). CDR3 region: CASNKLPKNQPQHF. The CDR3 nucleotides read TGTGCCAGTAATAAGTTGCCGAAAAATCAGCCCCAGCATTTT. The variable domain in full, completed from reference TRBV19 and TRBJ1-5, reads DGGITQSPKYLFRKEGQNVTLSCEQNLNHDAMYWYRQDPGQGLRLIYYSQIVNDFQKGDIAEGYSVSREKKESFPLTVTSAQKNPTAFYLCASNKLPKNQPQHFGDGTRLSIL.

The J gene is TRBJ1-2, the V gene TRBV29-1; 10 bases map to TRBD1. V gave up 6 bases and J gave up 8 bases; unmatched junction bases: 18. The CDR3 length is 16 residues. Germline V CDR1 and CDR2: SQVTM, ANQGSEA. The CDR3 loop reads CSVPGGQGVRALGYTF. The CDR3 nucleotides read TGCAGCGTCCCGGGTGGACAGGGGGTTCGAGCTCTCGGCTACACCTTC.

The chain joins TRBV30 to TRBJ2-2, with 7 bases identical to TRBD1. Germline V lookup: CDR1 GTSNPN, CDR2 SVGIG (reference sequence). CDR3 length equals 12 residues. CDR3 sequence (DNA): TGTGCGGCGACAGGGTACACCGGGGAGCTGTTTTTT. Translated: CAATGYTGELFF.

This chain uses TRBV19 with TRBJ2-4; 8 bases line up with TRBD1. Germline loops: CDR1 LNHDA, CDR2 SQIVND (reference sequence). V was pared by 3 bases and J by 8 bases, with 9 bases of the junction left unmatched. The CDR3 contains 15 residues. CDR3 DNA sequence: TGTGCCAGTAGTATCCTTGGACAGGGTAGAGACATTCAGTACTTC. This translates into CASSILGQGRDIQYF.

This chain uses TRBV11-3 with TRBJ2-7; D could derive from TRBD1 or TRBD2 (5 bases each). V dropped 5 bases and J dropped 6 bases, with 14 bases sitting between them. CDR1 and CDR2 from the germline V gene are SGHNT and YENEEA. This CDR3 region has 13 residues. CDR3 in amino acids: CASSMFPGREQYF. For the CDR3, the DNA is TGTGCCAGCAGCATGTTTCCGGGGCGCGAGCAGTACTTC.

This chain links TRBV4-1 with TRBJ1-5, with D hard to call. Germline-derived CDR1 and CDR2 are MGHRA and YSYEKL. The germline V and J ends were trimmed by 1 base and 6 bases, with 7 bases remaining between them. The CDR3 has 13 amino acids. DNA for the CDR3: TGCGCCAGCAGCCAAGGGTACAGTCAGCCCCAGCATTTT. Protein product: CASSQGYSQPQHF.

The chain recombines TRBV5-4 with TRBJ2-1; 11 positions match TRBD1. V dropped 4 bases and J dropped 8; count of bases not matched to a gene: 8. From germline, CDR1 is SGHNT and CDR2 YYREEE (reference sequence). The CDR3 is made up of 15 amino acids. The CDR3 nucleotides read TGTGCCAGCAGCCGAGGGGACAGGGGGGGCGATGAGCAGTTCTTC. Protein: CASSRGDRGGDEQFF.

The CDR3 coding sequence is TGTGCCAGCAGAGCCGGGACAGGACCCGAGCAGTACTTC. As protein: CASRAGTGPEQYF. The V and J genes are TRBV25-1 and TRBJ2-7, with TRBD1 matching 8 bases. The CDR3 totals 13 residues. V was clipped by 6 bases and J by 6 bases; unmatched bases: 7. Per germline, CDR1 MGHDK and CDR2 SYGVNS.

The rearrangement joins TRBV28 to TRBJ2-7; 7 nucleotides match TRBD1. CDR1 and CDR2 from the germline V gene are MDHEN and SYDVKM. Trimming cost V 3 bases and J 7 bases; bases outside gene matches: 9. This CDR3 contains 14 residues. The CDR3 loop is CASSFGAGGWEQYF. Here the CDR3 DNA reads TGTGCCAGCAGTTTTGGGGCAGGGGGTTGGGAGCAGTACTTC. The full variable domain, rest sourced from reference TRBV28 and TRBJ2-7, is DVKVTQSSRYLVKRTGEKVFLECVQDMDHENMFWYRQDPGLGLRLIYFSYDVKMKEKGDIPEGYSVSREKKERFSLILESASTNQTSMYLCASSFGAGGWEQYFGPGTRLTVT.

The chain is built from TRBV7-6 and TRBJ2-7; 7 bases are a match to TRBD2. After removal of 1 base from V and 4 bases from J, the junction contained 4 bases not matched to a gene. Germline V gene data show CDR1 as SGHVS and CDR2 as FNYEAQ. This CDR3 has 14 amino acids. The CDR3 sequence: CASSLGASGYEQYF. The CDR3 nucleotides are TGTGCCAGCAGCTTAGGGGCTAGCGGATACGAGCAGTACTTC.

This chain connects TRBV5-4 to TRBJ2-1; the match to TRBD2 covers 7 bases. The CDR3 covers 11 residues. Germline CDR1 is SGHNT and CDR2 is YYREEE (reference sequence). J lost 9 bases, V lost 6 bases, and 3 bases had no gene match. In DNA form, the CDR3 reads TGTGCCAGCACGTCGGGGGGTGAGCAGTTCTTC. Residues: CASTSGGEQFF.

This chain's CDR3 is CASRDSGGLVHEQYF. DNA for the CDR3: TGTGCCAGCAGGGACTCGGGAGGGTTGGTCCACGAGCAGTACTTC. V is TRBV27 and J is TRBJ2-7; 8 bases line up with TRBD2. The V segment lost 6 bases and the J segment 5 bases; nucleotides outside the gene matches: 12. This CDR3 is 15 amino acids long. CDR1 and CDR2 from the germline V gene are MNHEY and SMNVEV (reference sequence).

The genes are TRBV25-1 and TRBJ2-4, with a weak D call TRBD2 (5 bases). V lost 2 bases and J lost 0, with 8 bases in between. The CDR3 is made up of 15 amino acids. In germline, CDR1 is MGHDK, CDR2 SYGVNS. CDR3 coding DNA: TGTGCCAGCAGTGAAAAGGGAGTAGCCAAAAACATTCAGTACTTC. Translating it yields CASSEKGVAKNIQYF.

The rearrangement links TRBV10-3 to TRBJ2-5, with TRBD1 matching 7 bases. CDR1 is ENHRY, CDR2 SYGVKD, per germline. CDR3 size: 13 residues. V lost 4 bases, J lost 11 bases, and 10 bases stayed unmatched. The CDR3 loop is CAISVPGQDGQYF. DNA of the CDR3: TGTGCCATCAGTGTACCTGGACAGGACGGGCAGTACTTC.